The rows below give T cell receptor beta chains drawn from one sample of a study of blood T cells in healthy people across ages. A single record per CDR3 protein comes from TCRdb applying MiXCR to the 5' RACE reads. The table shows roughly 1,000,000 distinct CDR3 sequences, with around 27% occurring only once. These data are also associated with another study on T cells of mothers and their children.

The sample comprised blood. These TCRs come from a girl aged 2-15 years in good health. Both conserved end residues are part of each CDR3. The D gene is left open where the match is weak. Where a row states a size, it is once, few, many or the class of an expanded clone; other rows omit it.

>TRBD2|TRBJ2-1|TRBV12-3/TRBV12-4|few
CASSPGAGGDEQFF
TGTGCCAGCAGTCCCGGTGCGGGGGGCGATGAGCAGTTCTTC
>-|TRBJ2-1|TRBV6-1|-
CASTQGPDSRPYNEQFF
TGTGCCAGCACCCAGGGCCCAGACAGCAGGCCCTACAATGAGCAGTTCTTC
>-|TRBJ2-6|TRBV29-1|-
CTVVQGSGANVLTF
TGCACCGTGGTACAGGGCTCTGGGGCCAACGTCCTGACTTTC
>TRBD2|TRBJ2-1|TRBV5-1|-
CASSDFSGGYNEQFF
TGCGCCAGCAGCGATTTTAGCGGGGGTTACAATGAGCAGTTCTTC
>-|TRBJ2-1|TRBV4-1|few
CASSLKPGSSYNEQFF
TGCGCCAGCAGCCTCAAACCGGGGAGCTCCTACAATGAGCAGTTCTTC
>-|TRBJ2-5|TRBV3-1|-
CASSQDPLRGSGQETQYF
TGTGCCAGCAGCCAAGACCCCTTGAGGGGGTCGGGGCAAGAGACCCAGTACTTC
>-|TRBJ1-2|TRBV4-2|few
CASSPGGKRDTTPYGYTF
TGTGCCAGCAGCCCAGGAGGAAAGCGGGACACAACACCCTATGGCTACACCTTC
>-|TRBJ2-3|TRBV5-1|-
CASRPGVSTDTQYF
TGCGCCAGTCGGCCGGGTGTTAGCACAGATACGCAGTATTTT
>-|TRBJ2-7|TRBV5-5|few
CASSLGIQWGSYEQYF
TGTGCCAGCAGCTTAGGAATTCAATGGGGGTCCTACGAGCAGTACTTC
>TRBD2|TRBJ2-2|TRBV7-6|-
CASSREPGGKNTGELFF
TGTGCCAGCAGTAGGGAACCGGGGGGAAAGAACACCGGGGAGCTGTTTTTT
>-|TRBJ2-7|TRBV20-1|few
CSARVAATYEQYF
TGCAGTGCTAGAGTAGCGGCCACCTACGAGCAGTACTTC
>-|TRBJ2-5|TRBV29-1|few
CSVVGDRETQYF
TGCAGCGTTGTGGGGGACCGGGAGACCCAGTACTTC
>-|TRBJ1-2|TRBV5-1|-
CASSLDWEVGYGYTF
TGCGCCAGCAGCTTGGATTGGGAAGTTGGCTATGGCTACACCTTC
>-|TRBJ1-2|TRBV6-1|-
CASSDRDYGYTF
TGTGCCAGCAGTGACAGGGACTATGGCTACACCTTC
>-|TRBJ2-2|TRBV19|-
CASSILGELFF
TGTGCCAGTAGTATCCTCGGGGAGCTGTTTTTT
>-|TRBJ1-1|TRBV23-1|-
CASSTRPDRLNTEAFF
TGCGCCAGCAGTACGCGCCCAGACAGGTTAAACACTGAAGCTTTCTTT
>-|TRBJ1-1|TRBV14|-
CASSQDWVPNTEAFF
TGTGCCAGCAGCCAAGACTGGGTCCCAAACACTGAAGCTTTCTTT
>TRBD2|TRBJ2-1|TRBV9|-
CASSEGLDYNGQFF
TGTGCCAGCAGCGAGGGACTAGACTACAATGGGCAGTTCTTC
>-|TRBJ1-5|TRBV11-1|-
CASSLAEGTYALYSNQPQHF
TGTGCCAGCAGCTTAGCTGAGGGGACCTACGCCTTATATAGCAATCAGCCCCAGCATTTT
>-|TRBJ2-5|TRBV7-9|-
CASSPGTLGTQYF
TGTGCCAGCAGCCCTGGGACGTTGGGGACCCAGTACTTC
>TRBD1|TRBJ1-5|TRBV6-1|-
CASSTGTGRNQPQHF
TGTGCCAGCAGTACCGGGACAGGGCGAAATCAGCCCCAGCATTTT
>-|TRBJ2-1|TRBV15|-
CATSRDDNEQFF
TGTGCCACCAGCAGAGATGACAATGAGCAGTTCTTC
>TRBD2|TRBJ2-4|TRBV7-9|-
CASSFGTSGNIQYF
TGTGCCAGCAGTTTTGGGACTAGCGGAAACATTCAGTACTTC
>TRBD1|TRBJ1-1|TRBV6-1|few
CASRGDPGQGTGKAEAFF
TGTGCCAGCAGGGGGGACCCGGGACAGGGGACTGGGAAAGCTGAAGCTTTCTTT
>TRBD1|TRBJ2-7|TRBV12-3/TRBV12-4|-
CASSPTGGWNEQYF
TGTGCCAGCAGCCCGACAGGGGGCTGGAACGAGCAGTACTTC
>-|TRBJ2-3|TRBV5-6|-
CASSSYSLDTQYF
TGTGCCAGCAGCTCCTACTCTTTAGATACGCAGTATTTT
>-|TRBJ2-3|TRBV5-1|-
CASRPDTSTDTQYF
TGCGCCAGCAGACCAGATACCAGCACAGATACGCAGTATTTT
>-|TRBJ2-2|TRBV11-2|once
CASSYLATGTGELFF
TGTGCCAGCAGCTATCTAGCAACGGGAACCGGGGAGCTGTTTTTT
>-|TRBJ2-5|TRBV20-1|many
CSARGETQYF
TGCAGTGCTAGAGGGGAGACCCAGTACTTC
>-|TRBJ2-1|TRBV20-1|once
CSARPLTESSYNEQFF
TGCAGTGCTAGACCCCTTACAGAGAGCTCCTACAATGAGCAGTTCTTC
>-|TRBJ1-3|TRBV29-1|few
CSALSGNTIYF
TGCAGCGCTCTTTCTGGAAACACCATATATTTT
>TRBD2|TRBJ2-3|TRBV7-2|-
CASSRSGRTQYF
TGTGCCAGCAGCCGTAGCGGGAGGACGCAGTATTTT
>-|TRBJ1-2|TRBV12-5|-
CASGQDGGPGGYTF
TGTGCTAGTGGCCAGGACGGAGGGCCTGGTGGTTACACCTTC
>TRBD1|TRBJ2-5|TRBV10-3|-
CAISRTGVGETQYF
TGTGCCATCAGTCGGACAGGGGTGGGAGAGACCCAGTACTTC
>-|TRBJ2-4|TRBV24-1|-
CATSDVKGAGIQYF
TGTGCCACCAGTGACGTAAAGGGAGCGGGCATTCAGTACTTC
>-|TRBJ2-7|TRBV21-1|-
CASSKNRGQGPHNQNYEQYF
TGTGCCAGCAGCAAAAACAGAGGGCAGGGACCCCACAATCAAAACTACGAGCAGTACTTC
>TRBD2|TRBJ2-7|TRBV20-1|few
CSARTSGSGEQYF
TGCAGTGCCCGCACTAGCGGGAGCGGGGAGCAGTACTTC
>TRBD2|TRBJ2-3|TRBV7-3|few
CASSLEPSGRVIDTQYF
TGTGCCAGCAGCTTAGAGCCCAGCGGGAGGGTGATAGATACGCAGTATTTT
>TRBD1|TRBJ2-7|TRBV5-1|few
CASSFLPSTGTVGYEQYF
TGCGCCAGCAGCTTCCTACCTAGTACCGGGACAGTGGGTTACGAGCAGTACTTC
>TRBD2|TRBJ2-2|TRBV6-2/TRBV6-3|-
CASSYAETSGYTGELFF
TGTGCCAGCAGTTACGCGGAGACTAGCGGGTACACCGGGGAGCTGTTTTTT
>TRBD1|TRBJ2-7|TRBV10-3|-
CAISELEGAYVQYF
TGTGCCATCAGTGAGCTAGAGGGGGCCTACGTGCAGTACTTC
>-|TRBJ2-1|TRBV2|-
CASGSSSRF
TGTGCCAGTGGAAGTAGCTCGCGCTTC
>-|TRBJ1-6|TRBV28|few
CASVGQSNSPLHF
TGTGCCAGCGTAGGACAGTCAAATTCACCCCTCCACTTT
>-|TRBJ2-5|TRBV29-1|few
CSVDRYQETQYF
TGCAGCGTTGACAGGTACCAAGAGACCCAGTACTTC
>-|TRBJ2-1|TRBV28|-
CASQRLSYNEQFF
TGTGCCAGCCAGCGGCTCTCCTACAATGAGCAGTTCTTC